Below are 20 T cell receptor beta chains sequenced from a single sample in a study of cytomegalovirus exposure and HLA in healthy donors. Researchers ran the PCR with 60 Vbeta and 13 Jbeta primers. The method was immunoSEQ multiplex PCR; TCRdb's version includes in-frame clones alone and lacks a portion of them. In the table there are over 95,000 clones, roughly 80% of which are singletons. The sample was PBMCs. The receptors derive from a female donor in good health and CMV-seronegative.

The DNA of the CDR3 is TGTGCCAGCAGCTTAGCGGGGAATAGCAATCAGCCCCAGCATTTT. Protein: CASSLAGNSNQPQHF. J is TRBJ1-5 and V is TRBV11-2; D is ambiguous. The V end lost 1 base, the J end lost 0 bases, and 7 bases lay between the germline ends. CDR1 and CDR2 from the germline V gene are SGHAT and FQNNGV. The CDR3 is 15 amino acids.

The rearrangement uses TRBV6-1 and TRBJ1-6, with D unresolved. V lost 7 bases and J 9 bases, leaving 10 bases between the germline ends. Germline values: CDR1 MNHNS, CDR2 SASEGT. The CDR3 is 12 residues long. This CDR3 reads CASKDGASPLHF. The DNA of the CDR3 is TGTGCCAGCAAAGACGGAGCTTCACCCCTCCACTTT.

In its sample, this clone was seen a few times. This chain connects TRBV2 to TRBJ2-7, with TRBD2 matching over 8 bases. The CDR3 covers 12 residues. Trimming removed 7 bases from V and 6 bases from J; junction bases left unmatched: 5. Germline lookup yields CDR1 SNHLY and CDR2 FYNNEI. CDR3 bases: TGTGCCAGCAATCCGGGACTAGGCGAGCAGTACTTC. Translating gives CASNPGLGEQYF.

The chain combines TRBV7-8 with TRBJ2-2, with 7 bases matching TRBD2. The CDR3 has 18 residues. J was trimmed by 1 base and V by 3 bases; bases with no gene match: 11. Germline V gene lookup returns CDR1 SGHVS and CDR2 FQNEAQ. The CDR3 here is CASSFLVSWEGNTGELFF. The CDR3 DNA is TGTGCCAGCAGCTTTTTAGTTTCGTGGGAGGGGAACACCGGGGAGCTGTTTTTT. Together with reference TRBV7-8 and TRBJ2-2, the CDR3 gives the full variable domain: GAGVSQSPRYKVAKRGQDVALRCDPISGHVSLFWYQQALGQGPEFLTYFQNEAQLDKSGLPSDRFFAERPEGSVSTLKIQRTQQEDSAVYLCASSFLVSWEGNTGELFFGEGSRLTVL.

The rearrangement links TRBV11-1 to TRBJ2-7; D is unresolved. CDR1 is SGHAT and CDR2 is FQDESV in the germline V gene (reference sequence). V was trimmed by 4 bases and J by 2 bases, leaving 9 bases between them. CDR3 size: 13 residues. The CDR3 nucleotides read TGTGCCAGCAGCTCCCCCAGTGCCTACGAGCAGTACTTC. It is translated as CASSSPSAYEQYF.

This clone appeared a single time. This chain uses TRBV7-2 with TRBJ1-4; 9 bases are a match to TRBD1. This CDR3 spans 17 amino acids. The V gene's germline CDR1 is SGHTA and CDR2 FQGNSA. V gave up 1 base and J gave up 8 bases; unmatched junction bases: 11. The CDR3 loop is CASSLGQTGTGQEKLFF. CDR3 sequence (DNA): TGTGCCAGCAGCTTAGGCCAAACCGGGACAGGGCAAGAAAAACTGTTTTTT.

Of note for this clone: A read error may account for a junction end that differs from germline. The CDR3 loop reads CASSVGGGDNEQFF. CDR3 coding DNA: TGTGCCAGCAGTGTAGGTGGGGGGGACAATGAGCAGTTCTTC. This chain links TRBV9 with TRBJ2-1; 7 nucleotides agree with TRBD2. The CDR3 is made up of 14 amino acids. In germline, CDR1 is SGDLS, CDR2 YYNGEE.

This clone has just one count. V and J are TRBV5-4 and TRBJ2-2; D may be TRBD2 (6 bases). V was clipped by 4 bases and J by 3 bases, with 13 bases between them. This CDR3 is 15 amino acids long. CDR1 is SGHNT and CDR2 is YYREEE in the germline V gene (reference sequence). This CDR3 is CASSPDPGDTGELFF. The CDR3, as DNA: TGTGCCAGCAGCCCAGACCCGGGGGACACCGGGGAGCTGTTTTTT.

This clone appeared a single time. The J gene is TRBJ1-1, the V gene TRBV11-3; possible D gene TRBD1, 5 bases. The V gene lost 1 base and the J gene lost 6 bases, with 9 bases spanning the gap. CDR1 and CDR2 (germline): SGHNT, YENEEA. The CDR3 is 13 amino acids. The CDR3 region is CASSLVQGSEAFF. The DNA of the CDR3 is TGTGCCAGCAGCTTAGTCCAGGGTTCTGAAGCTTTCTTT. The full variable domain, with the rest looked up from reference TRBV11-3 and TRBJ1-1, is EAGVVQSPRYKIIEKKQPVAFWCNPISGHNTLYWYLQNLGQGPELLIRYENEEAVDDSQLPKDRFSAERLKGVDSTLKIQPAELGDSAVYLCASSLVQGSEAFFGQGTRLTVV.

CDR3 loop: CAWSGQSVETQYF. The CDR3 nucleotides read TGTGCCTGGAGTGGACAGTCGGTGGAGACCCAGTACTTC. V usage is TRBV30 and J usage is TRBJ2-5, with D possibly TRBD1 on 5 matching bases. Trimming stripped 1 base from V and 5 bases from J, with 11 bases between. Germline CDR1 GTSNPN, CDR2 SVGIG (reference sequence). The CDR3 length is 13 residues.

This CDR3 is CATGMGTEAFF. The CDR3 DNA follows: TGTGCCACAGGAATGGGCACTGAAGCTTTCTTT. The chain combines TRBV2 with TRBJ1-1; D remains unclear. In germline, CDR1 is SNHLY, CDR2 FYNNEI. V lost 10 bases, J lost 4 bases, and 10 bases lay in between. CDR3 size: 11 residues.

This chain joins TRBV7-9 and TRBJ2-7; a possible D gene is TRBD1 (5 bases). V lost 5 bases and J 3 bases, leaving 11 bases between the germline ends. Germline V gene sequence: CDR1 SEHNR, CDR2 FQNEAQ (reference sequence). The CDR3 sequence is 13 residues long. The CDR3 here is CASSPTQDYEQYF. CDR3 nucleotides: TGTGCCAGCAGCCCCACACAGGACTACGAGCAGTACTTC.

The CDR3 sequence: CASSLGQSRVEQYF. As DNA, the CDR3 is TGCGCCAGCAGCTTGGGCCAGAGCCGGGTCGAGCAGTACTTC. The V and J genes are TRBV5-1 and TRBJ2-7, with D uncertain. The V end lost 0 bases, the J end lost 6 bases, and 13 bases lay between the germline ends. This CDR3 spans 14 amino acids. The germline CDR1 and CDR2 sequences are SGHRS and YFSETQ.

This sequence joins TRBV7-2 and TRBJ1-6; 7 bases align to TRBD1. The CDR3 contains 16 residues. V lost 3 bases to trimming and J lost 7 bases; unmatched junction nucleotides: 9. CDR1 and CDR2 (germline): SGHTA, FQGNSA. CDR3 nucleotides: TGTGCCAGCAGCTTGCGTGGACAGGCTGGCAATTCACCCCTCCACTTT. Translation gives CASSLRGQAGNSPLHF. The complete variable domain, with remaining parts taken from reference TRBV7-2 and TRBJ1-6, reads GAGVSQSPSNKVTEKGKDVELRCDPISGHTALYWYRQSLGQGLEFLIYFQGNSAPDKSGLPSDRFSAERTGGSVSTLTIQRTQQEDSAVYLCASSLRGQAGNSPLHFGNGTRLTVT.

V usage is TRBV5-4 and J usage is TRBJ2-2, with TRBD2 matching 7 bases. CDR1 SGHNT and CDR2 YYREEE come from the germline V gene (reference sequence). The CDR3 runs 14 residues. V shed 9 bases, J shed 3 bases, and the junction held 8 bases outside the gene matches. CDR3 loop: CATAGSGYTGELFF. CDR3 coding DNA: TGTGCCACCGCTGGTAGCGGGTACACCGGGGAGCTGTTTTTT. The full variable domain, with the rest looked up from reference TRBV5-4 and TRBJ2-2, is ETGVTQSPTHLIKTRGQQVTLRCSSQSGHNTVSWYQQALGQGPQFIFQYYREEENGRGNFPPRFSGLQFPNYSSELNVNALELDDSALYLCATAGSGYTGELFFGEGSRLTVL.

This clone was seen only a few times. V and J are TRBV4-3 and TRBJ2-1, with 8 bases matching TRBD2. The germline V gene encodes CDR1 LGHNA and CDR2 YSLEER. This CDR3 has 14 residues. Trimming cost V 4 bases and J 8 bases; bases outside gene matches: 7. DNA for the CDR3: TGCGCCAGCAGCCCGGCGGGGGGAATCTATGAGCAGTTCTTC. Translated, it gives CASSPAGGIYEQFF.

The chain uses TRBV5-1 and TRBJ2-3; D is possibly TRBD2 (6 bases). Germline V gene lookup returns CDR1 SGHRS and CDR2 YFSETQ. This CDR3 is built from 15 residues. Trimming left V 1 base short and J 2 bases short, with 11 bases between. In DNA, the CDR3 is TGCGCCAGCAGCTTGTGGTCGGGGGTCACAGATACGCAGTATTTT. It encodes CASSLWSGVTDTQYF.

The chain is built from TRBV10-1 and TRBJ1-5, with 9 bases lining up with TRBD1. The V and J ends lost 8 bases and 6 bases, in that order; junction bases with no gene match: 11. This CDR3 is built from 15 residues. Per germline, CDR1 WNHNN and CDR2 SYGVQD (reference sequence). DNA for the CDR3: TGCGCCAGCCCTTCCGTTCTACAGGGGGCTCAGCCCCAGCATTTT. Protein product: CASPSVLQGAQPQHF.

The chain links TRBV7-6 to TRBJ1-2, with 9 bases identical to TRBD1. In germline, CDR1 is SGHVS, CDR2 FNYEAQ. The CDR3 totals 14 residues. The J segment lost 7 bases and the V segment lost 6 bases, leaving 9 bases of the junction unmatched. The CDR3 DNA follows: TGTGCCAGCAGTCCCGAGGACAGGGGCAGTGGCTACACCTTC. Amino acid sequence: CASSPEDRGSGYTF.

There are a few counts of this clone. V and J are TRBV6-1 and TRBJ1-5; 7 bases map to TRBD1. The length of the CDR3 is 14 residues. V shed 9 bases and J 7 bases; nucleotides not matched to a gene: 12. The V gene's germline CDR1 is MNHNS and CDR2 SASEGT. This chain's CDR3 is CASRQGVTRQPQHF. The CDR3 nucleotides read TGTGCCAGTCGACAGGGCGTTACGAGGCAGCCCCAGCATTTT.